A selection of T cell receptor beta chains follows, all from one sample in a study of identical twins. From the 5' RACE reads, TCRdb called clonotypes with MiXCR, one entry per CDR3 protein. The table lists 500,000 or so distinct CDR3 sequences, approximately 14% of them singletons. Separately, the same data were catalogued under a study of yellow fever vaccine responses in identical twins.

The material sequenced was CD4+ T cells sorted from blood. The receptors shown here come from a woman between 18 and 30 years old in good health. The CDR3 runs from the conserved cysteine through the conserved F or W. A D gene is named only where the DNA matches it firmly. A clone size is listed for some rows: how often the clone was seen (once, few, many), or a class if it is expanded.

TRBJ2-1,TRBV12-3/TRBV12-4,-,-,TGTGCCAGCACTAGGCAGGGGCCTTATGAGCAGTTCTTC,CASTRQGPYEQFF
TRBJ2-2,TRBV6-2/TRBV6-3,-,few,TGTGCCAGCAGGCCCGAGACTTACGCGAACACCGGGGAGCTGTTTTTT,CASRPETYANTGELFF
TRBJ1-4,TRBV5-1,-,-,TGCGCCAGCAGCTTGGAAAGGGGTGGAGAAAAACTGTTTTTT,CASSLERGGEKLFF
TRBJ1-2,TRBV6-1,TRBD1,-,TGTGCCAGCAGAACCCCGGGACAGAGCGTTGGCTACACCTTC,CASRTPGQSVGYTF
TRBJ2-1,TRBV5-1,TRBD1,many,TGCGCCAGCAGCTCAGATAGACAGGGGGTTGGTGAGCAGTTCTTC,CASSSDRQGVGEQFF
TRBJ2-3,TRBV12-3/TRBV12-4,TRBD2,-,TGTGCCAGCAGTCTTACCGGGACTAGCAAGACAGATACGCAGTATTTT,CASSLTGTSKTDTQYF
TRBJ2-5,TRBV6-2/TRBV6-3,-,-,TGTGCCATCCGGGACGGACCAAAAGAGACCCAGTACTTC,CAIRDGPKETQYF
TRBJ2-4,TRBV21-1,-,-,TGTGCCAGCGCTGGGTTTGAAGCCAAAAACATTCAGTACTTC,CASAGFEAKNIQYF
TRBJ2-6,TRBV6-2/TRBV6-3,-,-,TGTGCCAGCAGTTCGAAGGTCTTTGGGGCCAACGTCCTGACTTTC,CASSSKVFGANVLTF
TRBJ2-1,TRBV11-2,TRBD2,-,TGTGCCAGCTCTAGCGGGGGTTTCTACAATGAGCAGTTCTTC,CASSSGGFYNEQFF
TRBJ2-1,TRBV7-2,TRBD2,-,TGTGCCAGCAGCTTAGCTGGCGGGAGAACCGACAATGAGCAGTTCTTC,CASSLAGGRTDNEQFF
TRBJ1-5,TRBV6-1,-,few,TGTGCCAGCAGTCCTTATATACAGGGCGATGACAATCAGCCCCAGCATTTT,CASSPYIQGDDNQPQHF
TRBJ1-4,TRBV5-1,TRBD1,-,TGCGCCAGCAGCGGACAGGGGGCATCGGAAAAACTGTTTTTT,CASSGQGASEKLFF
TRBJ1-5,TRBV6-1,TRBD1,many,TGTGCCAGCAGTGAGAGACAGGGGTACAGCAATCAGCCCCAGCATTTT,CASSERQGYSNQPQHF
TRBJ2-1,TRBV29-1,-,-,TGCAGCGGGCTAGCCCAGGTCGGTGAGCAGTTCTTC,CSGLAQVGEQFF
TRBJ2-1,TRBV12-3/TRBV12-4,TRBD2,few,TGTGCCAGCAGTTTAAAAGGACTAGCGGGAGTGGGAAATGAGCAGTTCTTC,CASSLKGLAGVGNEQFF
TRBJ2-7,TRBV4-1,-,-,TGCGCCAGCAGCCGCGCGGTCGGTGGAGCGGTCTACGAGCAGTACTTC,CASSRAVGGAVYEQYF
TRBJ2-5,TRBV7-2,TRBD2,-,TGTGCCAGCAGCTACCCCCTTTCGGGGGGGCCGGGTGAGACCCAGTACTTC,CASSYPLSGGPGETQYF
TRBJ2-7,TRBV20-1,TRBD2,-,TGCAGTGCTCCCCGGGGGGGCGGTTCCTACGAGCAGTACTTC,CSAPRGGGSYEQYF
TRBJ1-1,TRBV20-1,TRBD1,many,TGCAGTGCTGGGACAGGGGAAGCTTTCTTT,CSAGTGEAFF
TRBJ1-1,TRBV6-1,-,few,TGTGCCAGCAGGCCTTTCGGGGGTGGTAACACTGAAGCTTTCTTT,CASRPFGGGNTEAFF
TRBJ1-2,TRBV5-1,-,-,TGCGCCAGCAGCTTGTCATCAGGGGACAATGGCTACACCTTC,CASSLSSGDNGYTF
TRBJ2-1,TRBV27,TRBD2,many,TGTGCCAGCAGTCCTGGACTAGGCGACGAGCAGTTCTTC,CASSPGLGDEQFF
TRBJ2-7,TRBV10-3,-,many,TGTGCCATCAGTGAGGGTGTGGCAGAGTCCTACGAGCAGTACTTC,CAISEGVAESYEQYF
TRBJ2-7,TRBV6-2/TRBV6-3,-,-,TGTGCCAGCAGTTACGCGGCGGGGTACTCCTACGAGCAGTACTTC,CASSYAAGYSYEQYF
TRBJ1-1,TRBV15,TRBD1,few,TGTGCCACCAGCACCTCGACAGGGACGGGTGACGGTGAAGCTTTCTTT,CATSTSTGTGDGEAFF
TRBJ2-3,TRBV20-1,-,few,TGCAGTGCAGCGGCAGGGGCAGATACGCAGTATTTT,CSAAAGADTQYF
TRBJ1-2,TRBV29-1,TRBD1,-,TGCAGCGTTGTGACAGGGAACTATGGCTACACCTTC,CSVVTGNYGYTF
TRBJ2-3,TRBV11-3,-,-,TGTGCCAGCAGCGGCCGGGTTGTACAGGGTCACGCAGATACGCAGTATTTT,CASSGRVVQGHADTQYF
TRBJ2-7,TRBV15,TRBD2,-,TGTGCCACCAGCAGAGGAATAAGCGGGAGCGGGTCCTACGAGCAGTACTTC,CATSRGISGSGSYEQYF
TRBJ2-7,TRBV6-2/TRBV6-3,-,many,TGTGCCAGCAGCGGTGGAGGGCGGGGTCCCTACGAGCAGTACTTC,CASSGGGRGPYEQYF
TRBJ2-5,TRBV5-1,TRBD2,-,TGCGCCAGCAGTTCCTTCGGGACTAGTGTAGAGACCCAGTACTTC,CASSSFGTSVETQYF
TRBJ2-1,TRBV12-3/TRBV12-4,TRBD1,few,TGTGCCAGCAGTCCCCGCGGGACAGGCTACAATGAGCAGTTCTTC,CASSPRGTGYNEQFF
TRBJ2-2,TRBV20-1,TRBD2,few,TGCAGTGCGTCCGGGACTAGCGGGAGGAAGTACGGGGAGCTGTTTTTT,CSASGTSGRKYGELFF
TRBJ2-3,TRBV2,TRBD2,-,TGTGCCAGCATGGCTAGCGGGAAGGACACGCAGTATTTT,CASMASGKDTQYF
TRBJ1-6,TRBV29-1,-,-,TGCAGCGTCTTAGACGGGGGAAATTCACCCCTCCACTTT,CSVLDGGNSPLHF
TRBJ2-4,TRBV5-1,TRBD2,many,TGCGCCAGCAGCTTGGATTCCGCTAGCGGAAACATTCAGTACTTC,CASSLDSASGNIQYF
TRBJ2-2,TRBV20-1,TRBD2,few,TGCAGTGCTAGGTTGACGGGGGGGCCCGGGGAGCTGTTTTTT,CSARLTGGPGELFF
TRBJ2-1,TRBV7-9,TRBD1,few,TGTGCCAGCAGCTTTGGTCGGACAGGGACCAATGAGCAGTTCTTC,CASSFGRTGTNEQFF
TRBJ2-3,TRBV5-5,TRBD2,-,TGTGCCAGCAGCCCCCTTAGCGGGGGGACTTCCACAGATACGCAGTATTTT,CASSPLSGGTSTDTQYF
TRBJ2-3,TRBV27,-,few,TGTGCCAGCATTAGAGCTTGGGGACTCACAGATACGCAGTATTTT,CASIRAWGLTDTQYF
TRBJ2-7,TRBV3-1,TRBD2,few,TGTGCCAGCAGCCGAGGGACTAGCGTTTACGAGCAGTACTTC,CASSRGTSVYEQYF
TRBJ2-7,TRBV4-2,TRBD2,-,TGTGCCAGCAGTATAGCGGGAGACTACGAGCAGTACTTC,CASSIAGDYEQYF